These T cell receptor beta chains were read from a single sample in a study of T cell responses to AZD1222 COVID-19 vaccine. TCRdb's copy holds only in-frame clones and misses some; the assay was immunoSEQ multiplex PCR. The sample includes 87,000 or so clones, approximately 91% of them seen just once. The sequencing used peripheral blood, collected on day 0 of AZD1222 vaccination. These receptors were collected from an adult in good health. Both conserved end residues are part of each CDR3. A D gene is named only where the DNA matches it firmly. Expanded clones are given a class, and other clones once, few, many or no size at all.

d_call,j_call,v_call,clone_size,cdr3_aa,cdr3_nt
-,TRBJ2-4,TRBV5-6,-,CASSFRSVAKNIQYF,TGTGCCAGCAGCTTCCGATCGGTAGCCAAAAACATTCAGTACTTC
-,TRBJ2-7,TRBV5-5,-,CASTSLEGPEQYF,TGTGCCAGCACCAGCTTGGAAGGTCCCGAGCAGTACTTC
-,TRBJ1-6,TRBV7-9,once,CASVGGAGSPLHF,TGTGCCAGCGTTGGGGGCGCAGGTTCACCCCTCCACTTT
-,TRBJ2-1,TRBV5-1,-,CASSLAEEGNEQFF,TGCGCCAGCAGCTTGGCGGAGGAGGGGAATGAGCAGTTCTTC
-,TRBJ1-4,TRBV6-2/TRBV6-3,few,CASSGSDEKLFF,TGTGCCAGCAGTGGCTCGGATGAAAAACTGTTTTTT
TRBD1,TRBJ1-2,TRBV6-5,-,CASSKIDRGNGYTF,TGTGCCAGCAGTAAAATCGACAGGGGAAATGGCTACACCTTC
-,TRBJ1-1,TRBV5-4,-,CASSFRAPVNTEAFF,TGTGCCAGCAGCTTTAGGGCCCCCGTGAACACTGAAGCTTTCTTT
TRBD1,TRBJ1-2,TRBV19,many,CASSHRDRAGASYGYTF,TGTGCCAGTAGCCACCGGGACAGGGCCGGGGCCAGCTATGGCTACACCTTC
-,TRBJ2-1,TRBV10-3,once,CAISAQFRTASNEQFF,TGTGCCATCAGTGCCCAATTCCGGACGGCGAGCAATGAGCAGTTCTTC
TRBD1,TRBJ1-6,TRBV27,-,CASSPGQGYSPLHF,TGTGCCAGCAGTCCTGGACAGGGGTATTCACCCCTCCACTTT
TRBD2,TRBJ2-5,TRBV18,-,CASSPTSGGETQYF,TGTGCCAGCTCACCGACTAGCGGGGGAGAGACCCAGTACTTC
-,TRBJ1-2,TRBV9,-,CASSVGGRPGPVYGYTF,TGTGCCAGCAGCGTGGGGGGACGTCCCGGACCCGTCTATGGCTACACCTTC
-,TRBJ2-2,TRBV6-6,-,CASRTGLHTGELFF,TGTGCCAGCAGAACCGGGCTCCACACCGGGGAGCTGTTTTTT
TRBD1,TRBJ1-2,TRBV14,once,CASSQRGQGNYGYTF,TGTGCCAGCAGCCAACGAGGACAGGGAAACTATGGCTACACCTTC
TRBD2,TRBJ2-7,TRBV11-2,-,CASSTSGGETYEQYF,TGTGCCAGCAGTACAAGCGGGGGGGAGACCTACGAGCAGTACTTC
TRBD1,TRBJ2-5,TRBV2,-,CASRLPGQGGETQYF,TGTGCCAGCAGGTTACCGGGACAGGGGGGAGAGACCCAGTACTTC
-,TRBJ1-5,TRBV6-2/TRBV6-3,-,CASSYGSGNQPQHF,TGTGCCAGCAGTTACGGGAGTGGCAATCAGCCCCAGCATTTT